The text below deals with one T cell receptor beta chain. Time point in this sample: peripheral blood 6 weeks after treatment start. TCR analog templates of synthetic origin were spiked into each PCR. The assay was immunoSEQ multiplex PCR, and TCRdb's table has in-frame clones only and misses some. Found here are approximately 120,000 clones, about 82% of them singletons; the top ten hold 2.4%. The data stem from a study of PD-L1 blockade in urothelial cancer. The V gene end was trimmed by 0 bases and the J gene end by 6 bases; junction bases not matched to a gene: 9. This CDR3 has 16 residues. Germline assignment: CDR1 SGHNT and CDR2 YYREEE (reference sequence).

The rearrangement links TRBV5-4 to TRBJ2-7; the match to TRBD1 covers 10 bases. This clonotype originated in a man between 50 and 59 years old with urothelial cancer. The specimen comprised PBMCs, sampled around atezolizumab (anti-PD-L1) treatment. For the CDR3, the DNA is TGTGCCAGCAGCTTGGGTTTTGTGACAGGGGGCGCCGAGCAGTACTTC. Protein sequence: CASSLGFVTGGAEQYF.